This TCR beta chain was obtained from a study of regulatory T cells in long-lasting Graves disease. Germline loops: CDR1 SGHTA, CDR2 FQGNSA. This CDR3 has 16 amino acids. V lost 5 bases, J lost 1 base, and 4 bases stayed unmatched. Assembly of TCR beta libraries relied on iRepertoire HTBI primers together with Arm-PCR of CDR3 regions. Each CDR3 protein is one row after TCRdb ran MiXCR on the multiplex PCR reads. In the table there are approximately 540,000 distinct CDR3 sequences, approximately 12% of which are singletons. Time point reported: newly diagnosed GD, antithyroid drugs for less than 3 months. Generation of the TCR library employed RNA extracted from PBMCs. The table lists this clonotype with many counts. The same sample was also used in a study of T cells in Graves' hyperthyroidism and ophthalmopathy. That work contributes: Ophthalmopathy was predicted by the model a median of about 6.7 months ahead of onset.

Sequencing used peripheral blood mononuclear cells (PBMCs), obtained at new diagnosis, from a patient treated with antithyroid drugs. This sequence originates from a woman aged 25 to 39 with Graves disease. The rearrangement uses TRBV7-2 and TRBJ2-2, with 10 bases identical to TRBD2. The CDR3 here is CASSKRTSGNTGELFF. The CDR3 DNA reads TGTGCCAGCAGCAAGAGGACTAGCGGGAACACCGGGGAGCTGTTTTTT.